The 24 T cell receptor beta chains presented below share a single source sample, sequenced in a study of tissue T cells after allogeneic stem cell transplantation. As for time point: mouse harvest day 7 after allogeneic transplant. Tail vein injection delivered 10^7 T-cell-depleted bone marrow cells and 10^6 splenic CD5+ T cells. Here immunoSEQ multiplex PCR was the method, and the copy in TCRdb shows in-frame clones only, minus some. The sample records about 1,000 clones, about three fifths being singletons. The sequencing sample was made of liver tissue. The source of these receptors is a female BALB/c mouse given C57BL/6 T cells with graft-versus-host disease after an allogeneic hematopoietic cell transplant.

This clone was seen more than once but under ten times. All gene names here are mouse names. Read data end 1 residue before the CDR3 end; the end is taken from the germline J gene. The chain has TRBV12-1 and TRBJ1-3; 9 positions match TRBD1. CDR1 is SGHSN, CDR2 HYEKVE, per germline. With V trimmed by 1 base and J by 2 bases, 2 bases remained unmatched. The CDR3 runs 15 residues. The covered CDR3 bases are TGTGCCAGCTCTCTGGGGACAGGGACTGGAAATACGCTCTAT. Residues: CASSLGTGTGNTLY. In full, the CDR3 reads CASSLGTGTGNTLYF.

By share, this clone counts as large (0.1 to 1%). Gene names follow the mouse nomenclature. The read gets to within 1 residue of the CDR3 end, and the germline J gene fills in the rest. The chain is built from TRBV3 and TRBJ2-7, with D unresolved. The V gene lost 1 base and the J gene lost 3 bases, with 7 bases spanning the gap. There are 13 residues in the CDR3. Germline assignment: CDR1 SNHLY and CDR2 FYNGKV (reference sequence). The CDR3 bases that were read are TGTGCCAGCAGCTTAGATAGGGACTATGAACAGTAC. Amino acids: CASSLDRDYEQY. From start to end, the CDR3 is CASSLDRDYEQYF.

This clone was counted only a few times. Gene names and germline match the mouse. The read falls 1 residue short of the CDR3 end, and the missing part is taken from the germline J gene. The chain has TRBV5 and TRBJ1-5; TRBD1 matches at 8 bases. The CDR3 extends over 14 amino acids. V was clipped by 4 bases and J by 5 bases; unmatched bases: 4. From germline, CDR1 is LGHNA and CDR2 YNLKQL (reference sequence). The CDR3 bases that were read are TGTGCCAGCAGCCCAGGACAGGGAGACCAGGCTCCGCTT. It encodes CASSPGQGDQAPL. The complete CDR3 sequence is CASSPGQGDQAPLF.

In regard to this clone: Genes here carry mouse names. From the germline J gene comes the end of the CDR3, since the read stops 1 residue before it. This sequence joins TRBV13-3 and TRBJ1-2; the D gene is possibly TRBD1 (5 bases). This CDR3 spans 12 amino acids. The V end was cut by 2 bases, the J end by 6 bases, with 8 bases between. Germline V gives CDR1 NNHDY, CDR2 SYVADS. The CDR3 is CASSDGGPDYTF. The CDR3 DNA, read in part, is TGTGCCAGCAGTGACGGGGGTCCCGACTACACC.

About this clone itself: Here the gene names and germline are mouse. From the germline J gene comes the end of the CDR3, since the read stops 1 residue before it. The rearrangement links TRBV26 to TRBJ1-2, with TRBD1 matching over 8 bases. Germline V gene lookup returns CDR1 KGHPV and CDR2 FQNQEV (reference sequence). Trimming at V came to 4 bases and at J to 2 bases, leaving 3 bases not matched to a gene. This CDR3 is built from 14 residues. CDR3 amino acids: CASSPRGQNSDYTF. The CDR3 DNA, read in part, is TGTGCCAGCAGTCCCAGGGGGCAGAACTCCGACTACACC.

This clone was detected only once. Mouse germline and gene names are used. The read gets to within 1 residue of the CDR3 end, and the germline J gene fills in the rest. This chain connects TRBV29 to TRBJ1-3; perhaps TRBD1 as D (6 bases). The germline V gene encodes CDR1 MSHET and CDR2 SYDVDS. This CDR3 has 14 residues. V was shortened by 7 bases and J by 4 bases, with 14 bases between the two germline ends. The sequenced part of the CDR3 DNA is TGTGCTAGCACCCCTAACAGGGCGGGAAATACGCTCTAT. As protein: CASTPNRAGNTLY. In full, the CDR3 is CASTPNRAGNTLYF.

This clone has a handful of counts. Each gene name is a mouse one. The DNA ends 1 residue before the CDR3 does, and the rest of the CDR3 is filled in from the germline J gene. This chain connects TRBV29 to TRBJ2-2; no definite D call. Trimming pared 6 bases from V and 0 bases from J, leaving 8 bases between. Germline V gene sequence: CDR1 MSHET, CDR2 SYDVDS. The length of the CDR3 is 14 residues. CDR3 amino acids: CASSPTSNTGQLYF. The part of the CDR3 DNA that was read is TGTGCTAGCAGCCCGACATCAAACACCGGGCAGCTCTAC.

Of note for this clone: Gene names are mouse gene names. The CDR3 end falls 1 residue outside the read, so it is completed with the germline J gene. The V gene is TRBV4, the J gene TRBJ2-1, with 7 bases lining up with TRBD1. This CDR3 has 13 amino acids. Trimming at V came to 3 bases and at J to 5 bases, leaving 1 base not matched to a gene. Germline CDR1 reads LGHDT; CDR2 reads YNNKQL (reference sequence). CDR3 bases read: TGTGCCAGCAGCTATACAGGGGATGCTGAGCAGTTC. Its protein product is CASSYTGDAEQF. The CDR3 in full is CASSYTGDAEQFF.

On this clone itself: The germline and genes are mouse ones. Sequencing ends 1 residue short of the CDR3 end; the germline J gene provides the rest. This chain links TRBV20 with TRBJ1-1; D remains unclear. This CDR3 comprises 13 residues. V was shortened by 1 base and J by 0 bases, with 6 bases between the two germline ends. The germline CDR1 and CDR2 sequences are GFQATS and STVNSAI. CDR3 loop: CGARASANTEVFF. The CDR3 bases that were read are TGTGGTGCTAGGGCATCTGCAAACACAGAAGTCTTC.

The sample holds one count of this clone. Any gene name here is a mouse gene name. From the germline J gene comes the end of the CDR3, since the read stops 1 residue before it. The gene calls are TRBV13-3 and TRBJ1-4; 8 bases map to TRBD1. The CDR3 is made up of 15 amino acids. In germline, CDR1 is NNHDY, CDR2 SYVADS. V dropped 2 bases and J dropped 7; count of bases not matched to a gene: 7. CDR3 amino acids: CASSEYGQGSERLFF. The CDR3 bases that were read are TGTGCCAGCAGTGAGTACGGACAGGGAAGCGAAAGATTATTT.

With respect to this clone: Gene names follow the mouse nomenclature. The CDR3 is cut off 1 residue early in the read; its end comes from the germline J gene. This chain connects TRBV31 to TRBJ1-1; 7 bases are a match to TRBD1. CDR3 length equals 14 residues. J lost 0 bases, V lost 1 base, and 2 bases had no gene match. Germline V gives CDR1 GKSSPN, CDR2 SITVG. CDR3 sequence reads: CAWSPGQANTEVFF. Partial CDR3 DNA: TGTGCCTGGAGTCCCGGACAGGCAAACACAGAAGTCTTC.

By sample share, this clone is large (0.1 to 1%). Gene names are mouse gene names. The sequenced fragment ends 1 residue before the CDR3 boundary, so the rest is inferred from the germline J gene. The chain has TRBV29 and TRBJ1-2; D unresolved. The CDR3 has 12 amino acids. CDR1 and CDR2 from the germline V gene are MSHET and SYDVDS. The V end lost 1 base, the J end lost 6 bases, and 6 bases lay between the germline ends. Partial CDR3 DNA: TGTGCTAGCAGTTTATGGGGAGCCGACTACACC. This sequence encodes CASSLWGADYT. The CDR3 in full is CASSLWGADYTF.

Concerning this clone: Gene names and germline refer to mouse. The covered CDR3 bases are TGTGCCAGCAGCCAAGTCGGGACTAGTGCAGAAACGCTGTAT. It is translated as CASSQVGTSAETLY. The CDR3 in its entirety is CASSQVGTSAETLYF. V usage is TRBV2 and J usage is TRBJ2-3; D may be TRBD2 (6 bases). The CDR3 end lies 1 residue beyond the end of the read and is filled in from the germline J gene. CDR3 length equals 15 residues. The ends were cut back, 1 base at V and 0 bases at J, with 8 bases in the middle. CDR1 is LGHNA and CDR2 is YSYQKL in the germline V gene.

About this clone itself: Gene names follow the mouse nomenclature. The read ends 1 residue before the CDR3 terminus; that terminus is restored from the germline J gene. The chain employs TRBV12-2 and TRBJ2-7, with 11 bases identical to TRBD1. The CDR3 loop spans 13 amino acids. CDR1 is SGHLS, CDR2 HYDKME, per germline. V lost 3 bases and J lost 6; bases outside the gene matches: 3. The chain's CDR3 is CASSGDRGIEQYF. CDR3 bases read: TGTGCCAGCTCTGGGGACAGGGGGATTGAACAGTAC.

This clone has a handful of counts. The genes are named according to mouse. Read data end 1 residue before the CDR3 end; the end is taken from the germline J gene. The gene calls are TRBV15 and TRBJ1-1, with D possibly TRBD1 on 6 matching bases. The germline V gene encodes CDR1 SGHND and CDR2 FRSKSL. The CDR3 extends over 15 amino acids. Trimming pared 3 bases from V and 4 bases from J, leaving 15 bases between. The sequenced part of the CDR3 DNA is TGTGCCAGCAGTTTTTCGGGGGCGAGGAGCACAGAAGTCTTC. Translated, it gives CASSFSGARSTEVF. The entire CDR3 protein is CASSFSGARSTEVFF. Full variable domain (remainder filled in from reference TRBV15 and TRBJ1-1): DAGVTQTPRHEVAEKGQTIILKCEPVSGHNDLFWYRQTKIQGLELLSYFRSKSLMEDGGAFKDRFKAEMLNSSFSTLKIQPTEPKDSAVYLCASSFSGARSTEVFFGKGTRLTVV.

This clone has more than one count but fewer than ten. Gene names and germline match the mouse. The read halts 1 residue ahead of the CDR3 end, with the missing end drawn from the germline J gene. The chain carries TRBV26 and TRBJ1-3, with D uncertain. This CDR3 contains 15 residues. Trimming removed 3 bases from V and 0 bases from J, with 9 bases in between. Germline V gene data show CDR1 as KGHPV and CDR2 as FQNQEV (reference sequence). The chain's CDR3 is CASSLAGYSGNTLYF. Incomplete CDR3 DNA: TGTGCCAGCAGTCTAGCCGGGTATTCTGGAAATACGCTCTAT.

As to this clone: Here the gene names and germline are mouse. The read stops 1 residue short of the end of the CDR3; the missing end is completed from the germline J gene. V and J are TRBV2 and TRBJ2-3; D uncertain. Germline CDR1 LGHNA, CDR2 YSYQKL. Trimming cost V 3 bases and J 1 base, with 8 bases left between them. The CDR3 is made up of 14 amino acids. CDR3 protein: CASSHRDGAETLYF. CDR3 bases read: TGTGCCAGCAGCCATCGAGATGGTGCAGAAACGCTGTAT.

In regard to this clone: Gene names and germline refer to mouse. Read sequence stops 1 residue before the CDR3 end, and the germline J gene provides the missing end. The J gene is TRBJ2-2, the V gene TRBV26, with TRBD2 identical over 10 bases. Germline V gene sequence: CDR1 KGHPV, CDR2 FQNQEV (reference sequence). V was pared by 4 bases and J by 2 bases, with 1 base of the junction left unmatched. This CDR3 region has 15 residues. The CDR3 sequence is CASSPDWGNTGQLYF. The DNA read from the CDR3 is TGTGCCAGCAGTCCGGACTGGGGGAACACCGGGCAGCTCTAC.

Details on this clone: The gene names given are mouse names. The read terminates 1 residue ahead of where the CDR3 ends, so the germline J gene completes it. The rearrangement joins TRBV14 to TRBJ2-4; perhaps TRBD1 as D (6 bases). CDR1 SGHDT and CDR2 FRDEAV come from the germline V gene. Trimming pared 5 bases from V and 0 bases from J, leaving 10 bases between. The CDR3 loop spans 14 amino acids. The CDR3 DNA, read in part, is TGTGCCAGCAGCCGGACAGCAAGTCAAAACACCTTGTAC. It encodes CASSRTASQNTLY. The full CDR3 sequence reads CASSRTASQNTLYF. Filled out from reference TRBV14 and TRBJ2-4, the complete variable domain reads EAGVTQSPRYAVLQEGQAVSFWCDPISGHDTLYWYQQPRDQGPQLLVYFRDEAVIDNSQLPSDRFSAVRPKGTNSTLKIQSAKQGDTATYLCASSRTASQNTLYFGAGTRLSVL.

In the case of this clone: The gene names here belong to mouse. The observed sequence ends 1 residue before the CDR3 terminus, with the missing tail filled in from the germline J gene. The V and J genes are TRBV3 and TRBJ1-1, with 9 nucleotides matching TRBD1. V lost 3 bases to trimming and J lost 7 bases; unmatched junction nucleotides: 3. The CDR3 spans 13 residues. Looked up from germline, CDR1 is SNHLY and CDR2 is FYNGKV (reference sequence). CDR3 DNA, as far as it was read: TGTGCCAGCAGCTTTGGACAGGGGATAGAAGTCTTC. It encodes CASSFGQGIEVF. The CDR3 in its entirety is CASSFGQGIEVFF.

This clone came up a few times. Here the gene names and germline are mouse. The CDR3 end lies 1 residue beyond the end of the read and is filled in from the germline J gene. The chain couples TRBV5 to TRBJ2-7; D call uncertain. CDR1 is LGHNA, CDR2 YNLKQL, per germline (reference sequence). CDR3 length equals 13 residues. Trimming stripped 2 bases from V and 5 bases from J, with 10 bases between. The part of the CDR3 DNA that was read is TGTGCCAGCAGCCAAAGGAGGAGGGATGAACAGTAC. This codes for CASSQRRRDEQY. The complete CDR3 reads CASSQRRRDEQYF.

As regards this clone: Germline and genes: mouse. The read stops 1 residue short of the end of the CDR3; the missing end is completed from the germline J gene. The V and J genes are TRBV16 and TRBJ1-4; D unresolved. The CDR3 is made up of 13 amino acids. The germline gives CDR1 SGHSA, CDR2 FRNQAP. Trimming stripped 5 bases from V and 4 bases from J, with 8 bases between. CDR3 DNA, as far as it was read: TGTGCAAGCAGCCCGGGCGGCAACGAAAGATTATTT. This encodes CASSPGGNERLF. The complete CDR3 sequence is CASSPGGNERLFF. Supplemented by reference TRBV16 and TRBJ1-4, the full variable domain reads NAGVIQTPRHKVTGKGQEATLWCEPISGHSAVFWYRQTIVQGLEFLTYFRNQAPIDDSGMPKERFSAQMPNQSHSTLKIQSTQPQDSAVYLCASSPGGNERLFFGHGTKLSVL.

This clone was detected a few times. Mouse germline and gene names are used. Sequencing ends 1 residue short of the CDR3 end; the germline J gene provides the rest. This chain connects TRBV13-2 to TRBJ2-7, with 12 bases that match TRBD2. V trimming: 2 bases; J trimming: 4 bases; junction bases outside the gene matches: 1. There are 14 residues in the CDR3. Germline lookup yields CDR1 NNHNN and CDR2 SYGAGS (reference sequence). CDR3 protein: CASGEDWGGYEQYF. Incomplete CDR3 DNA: TGTGCCAGCGGTGAGGACTGGGGGGGTTATGAACAGTAC.

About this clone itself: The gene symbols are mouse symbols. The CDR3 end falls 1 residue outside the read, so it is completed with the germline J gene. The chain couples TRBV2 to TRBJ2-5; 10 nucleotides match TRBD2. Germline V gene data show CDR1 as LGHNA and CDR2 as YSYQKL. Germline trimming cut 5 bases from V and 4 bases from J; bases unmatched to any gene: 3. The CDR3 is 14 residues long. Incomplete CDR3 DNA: TGTGCCAGCAGCTACGACTGGGGGGAAGACACCCAGTAC. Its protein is CASSYDWGEDTQY. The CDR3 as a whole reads CASSYDWGEDTQYF. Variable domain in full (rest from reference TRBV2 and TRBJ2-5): DPKIIQKPKYLVAVTGSEKILICEQYLGHNAMYWYRQSAKKPLEFMFSYSYQKLMDNQTASSRFQPQSSKKNHLDLQITALKPDDSATYFCASSYDWGEDTQYFGPGTRLLVL.